This TCR beta chain was sequenced during a study of blood T cell repertoires in COVID-19. Study details: Nucleic acid was either cDNA or gDNA, and it came from T cells, B-cell-depleted T cells, or PBMCs.

CDR3 length: 20 amino acids. Germline V CDR1 and CDR2: SGHRS, YFSETQ. The V and J ends lost 2 bases and 2 bases, in that order; junction bases with no gene match: 15. Assay: immunoSEQ multiplex PCR; the TCRdb copy retains only in-frame clones and omits some. The sample consists of some 68,000 clones, 89% of them appearing once. This TCR was recovered from a man aged 45 to 65 with active COVID-19. What was sequenced was peripheral blood. The chain carries TRBV5-1 and TRBJ2-1, with 11 bases identical to TRBD2. The CDR3 is CASSLATGTSGTRPYNEQFF. The CDR3 coding sequence is TGCGCCAGCAGCTTAGCTACCGGGACTAGCGGTACCCGCCCCTACAATGAGCAGTTCTTC.